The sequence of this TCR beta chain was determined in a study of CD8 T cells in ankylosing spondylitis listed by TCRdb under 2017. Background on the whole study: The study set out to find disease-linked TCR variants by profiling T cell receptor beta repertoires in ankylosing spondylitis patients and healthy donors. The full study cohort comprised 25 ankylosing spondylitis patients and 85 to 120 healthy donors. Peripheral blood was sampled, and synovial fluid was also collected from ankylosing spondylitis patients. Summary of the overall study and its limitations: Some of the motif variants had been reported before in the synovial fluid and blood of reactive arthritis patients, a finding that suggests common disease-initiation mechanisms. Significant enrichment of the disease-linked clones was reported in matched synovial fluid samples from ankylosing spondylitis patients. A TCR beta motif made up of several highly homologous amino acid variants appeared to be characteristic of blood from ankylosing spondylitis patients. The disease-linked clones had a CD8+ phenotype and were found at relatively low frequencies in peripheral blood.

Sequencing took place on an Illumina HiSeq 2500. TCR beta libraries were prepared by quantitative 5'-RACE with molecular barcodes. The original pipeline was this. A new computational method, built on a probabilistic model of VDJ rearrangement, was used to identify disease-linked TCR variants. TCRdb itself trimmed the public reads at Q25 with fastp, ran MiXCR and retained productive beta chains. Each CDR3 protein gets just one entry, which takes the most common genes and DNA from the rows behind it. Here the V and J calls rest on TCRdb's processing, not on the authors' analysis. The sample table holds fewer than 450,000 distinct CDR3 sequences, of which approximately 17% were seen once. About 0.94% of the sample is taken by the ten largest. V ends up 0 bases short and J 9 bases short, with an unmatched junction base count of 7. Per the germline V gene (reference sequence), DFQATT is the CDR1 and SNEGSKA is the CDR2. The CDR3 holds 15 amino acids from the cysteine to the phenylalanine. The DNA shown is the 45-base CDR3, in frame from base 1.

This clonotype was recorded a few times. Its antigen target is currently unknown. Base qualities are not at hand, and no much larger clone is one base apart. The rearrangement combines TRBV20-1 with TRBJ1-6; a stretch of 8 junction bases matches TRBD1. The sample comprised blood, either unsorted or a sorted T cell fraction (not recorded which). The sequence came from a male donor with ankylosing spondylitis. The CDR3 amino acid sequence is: CSARDSQGAISPLHF. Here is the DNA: TGCAGTGCTAGAGATAGTCAGGGGGCGATTTCACCCCTCCACTTT.